Sequencing of this T cell receptor beta chain was carried out in a study of blood T cell repertoires in COVID-19. Participants were aged about 18 to 90 years, lived in over 20 US areas, and enrolled virtually. Cohort allocation depended upon clinical history that participants reported. The V end was cut by 4 bases, the J end by 5 bases, with 26 bases between. Germline CDR1 and CDR2: LGHDT and YNNKEL (reference sequence). This CDR3 is built from 18 residues. Original data processing: It was from reference gene primer amplification that nucleated cell counts were estimated. Measured with immunoSEQ multiplex PCR; TCRdb has only the in-frame clones, and not every one. The DNA was the basis for D and trimming; V, J and clone size are from that table. This sample yields about 220,000 clones, of which 87% are seen a single time; just over 2.5% belongs to the top ten.

This receptor was taken from a woman in her 30s with acute COVID-19. Sequencing input: PBMCs or T cells enriched from blood (not recorded which). The rearrangement uses TRBV3-1 (or the pseudogene TRBV3-2) and TRBJ1-2, with D perhaps TRBD1 (6 bases). The CDR3 DNA reads TGTGCCAGCAGCCTTGGCCGGGCCTCAAAGAGGGGGTGGTATGGCTACACCTTC. The encoded protein is CASSLGRASKRGWYGYTF.